The 23 T cell receptor beta chains listed next were all sequenced from one sample in a study of blood T cell repertoires in COVID-19 (dated by TCRdb to 2020 to 2021). Library prep was done by the immunoSEQ multiplex PCR assay. The table was pulled from immuneACCESS by TCRdb, which kept in-frame rearrangements only. Such tables lose some clones; where checked, under half of the loss comes from unresolved V genes, and the rest has no known cause. The sample table contains around 250,000 clones; only one count was recorded for roughly 84% of them. The top ten clones comprise approximately 3.1% of the sample. Sequencing was carried out using peripheral blood. The origin of the receptors is a woman younger than 35 with acute or convalescent COVID-19.

The chain couples TRBV30 to TRBJ1-6, with 7 bases matching TRBD1. This CDR3 spans 13 amino acids. Germline CDR1 reads GTSNPN; CDR2 reads SVGIG (reference sequence). J gave up 7 bases and V 1 base, and 1 base lay outside the gene matches. The CDR3 bases are TGTGCCTGGAGTGCAGGGGGGAATTCACCCCTCCACTTT. Amino acid sequence: CAWSAGGNSPLHF. Based on the CDR3 plus reference TRBV30 and TRBJ1-6, the full variable domain is SQTIHQWPATLVQPVGSPLSLECTVEGTSNPNLYWYRQAAGRGLQLLFYSVGIGQISSEVPQNLSASRPQDRQFILSSKKLLLSDSGFYLCAWSAGGNSPLHFGNGTRLTVT.

The chain employs TRBV29-1 and TRBJ1-2, with D unclear. The CDR3 is made up of 11 amino acids. Germline loops: CDR1 SQVTM, CDR2 ANQGSEA. Trimming cost V 4 bases and J 4 bases, with 7 bases left between them. The CDR3 nucleotides read TGCAGCGTTGGCGGGCCCTATGGCTACACCTTC. Translation: CSVGGPYGYTF.

The V call is TRBV30, the J call TRBJ1-5, with 8 bases lining up with TRBD1. The CDR3 length is 14 residues. J gave up 4 bases and V 2 bases, and 4 bases lay outside the gene matches. Germline lookup yields CDR1 GTSNPN and CDR2 SVGIG (reference sequence). The CDR3, as DNA: TGTGCCTGGAGTAGAGGACAGGGAAATCAGCCCCAGCATTTT. This sequence encodes CAWSRGQGNQPQHF. The whole variable domain, filled in from reference TRBV30 and TRBJ1-5, reads SQTIHQWPATLVQPVGSPLSLECTVEGTSNPNLYWYRQAAGRGLQLLFYSVGIGQISSEVPQNLSASRPQDRQFILSSKKLLLSDSGFYLCAWSRGQGNQPQHFGDGTRLSIL.

The rearrangement joins TRBV28 to TRBJ2-1; 13 bases agree with TRBD2. Germline CDR1 and CDR2: MDHEN and SYDVKM. This CDR3 region has 15 residues. Trimming took 4 bases from V and 10 from J; bases not matched to a gene: 7. The CDR3 region is CASSSGTSGMGEQFF. In DNA, the CDR3 is TGTGCCAGCAGTTCCGGGACTAGCGGGATGGGCGAGCAGTTCTTC.

This chain joins TRBV4-3 and TRBJ1-1; possibly TRBD1 for D (5 bases). Trimming shortened V by 4 bases and J by 1 base, and 10 bases separated the two germline ends. This CDR3 has 14 residues. From germline, CDR1 is LGHNA and CDR2 YSLEER. The CDR3 nucleotides are TGCGCCAGCAGCCCTGGTACAGGGAACACTGAAGCTTTCTTT. This encodes CASSPGTGNTEAFF.

The chain has TRBV18 and TRBJ2-4, with D unresolved. CDR1 is KGHSH, CDR2 LQKENI, per germline. With 3 bases removed from V and 7 bases from J, the gap between germline ends came to 7 bases. The CDR3 loop spans 12 amino acids. The DNA of the CDR3 is TGTGCCAGCTCACCTCAAGAGAACATTCAGTACTTC. This gives the protein CASSPQENIQYF. Variable domain in full (rest from reference TRBV18 and TRBJ2-4): NAGVMQNPRHLVRRRGQEARLRCSPMKGHSHVYWYRQLPEEGLKFMVYLQKENIIDESGMPKERFSAEFPKEGPSILRIQQVVRGDSAAYFCASSPQENIQYFGAGTRLSVL.

The rearrangement links TRBV18 to TRBJ2-3, with no clear D. CDR1 is KGHSH, CDR2 LQKENI, per germline. The V and J ends lost 1 base and 5 bases respectively, with 10 bases between them. The CDR3 length is 14 residues. CDR3 bases: TGTGCCAGCTCACCACAAGCCACGCAAGATACGCAGTATTTT. This encodes CASSPQATQDTQYF. The whole variable domain, filled in from reference TRBV18 and TRBJ2-3, reads NAGVMQNPRHLVRRRGQEARLRCSPMKGHSHVYWYRQLPEEGLKFMVYLQKENIIDESGMPKERFSAEFPKEGPSILRIQQVVRGDSAAYFCASSPQATQDTQYFGPGTRLTVL.

The chain employs TRBV5-1 and TRBJ2-1; 9 bases align to TRBD1. The V segment lost 4 bases and the J segment 2 bases; nucleotides outside the gene matches: 10. This CDR3 region has 17 residues. The germline V gene has CDR1 SGHRS and CDR2 YFSETQ. The CDR3 is CASSPTATGGAYNEQFF. The CDR3 DNA reads as TGCGCCAGCAGCCCTACTGCGACAGGGGGAGCCTACAATGAGCAGTTCTTC.

The rearrangement uses TRBV25-1 and TRBJ1-4; TRBD1 matches at 11 bases. V shed 5 bases, J shed 8 bases, and the junction held 4 bases outside the gene matches. The CDR3 has 14 residues. The germline gives CDR1 MGHDK, CDR2 SYGVNS. The CDR3 nucleotides are TGTGCCAGCAGTCTTGGACAGGGGGCCGAAAAACTGTTTTTT. Amino acids: CASSLGQGAEKLFF.

The chain links TRBV6-5 to TRBJ1-1; D may be TRBD1 (5 bases). CDR3 size: 12 residues. V lost 2 bases, J lost 11 bases, and 12 bases lay in between. Germline V gene data show CDR1 as MNHEY and CDR2 as SVGAGI. The CDR3 region is CASSYGAKGAFF. The DNA of the CDR3 is TGTGCCAGCAGTTACGGGGCGAAGGGGGCTTTCTTT.

The chain employs TRBV28 and TRBJ1-5; 7 positions agree with TRBD1. Germline trimming cut 5 bases from V and 5 bases from J; bases unmatched to any gene: 6. CDR1 and CDR2 (germline): MDHEN, SYDVKM. This CDR3 contains 14 residues. CDR3 nucleotides: TGTGCCAGCAGTCGGGGACAGTCTTATCAGCCCCAGCATTTT. It codes for CASSRGQSYQPQHF. Using reference TRBV28 and TRBJ1-5 for the parts outside the CDR3, the full variable domain is DVKVTQSSRYLVKRTGEKVFLECVQDMDHENMFWYRQDPGLGLRLIYFSYDVKMKEKGDIPEGYSVSREKKERFSLILESASTNQTSMYLCASSRGQSYQPQHFGDGTRLSIL.

The chain couples TRBV28 to TRBJ1-2, with 8 bases that match TRBD1. CDR1 is MDHEN and CDR2 is SYDVKM in the germline V gene. The CDR3 is made up of 15 amino acids. J gave up 5 bases and V 5 bases, and 10 bases lay outside the gene matches. CDR3 sequence: CASSLPGQVQYGYTF. In DNA form, the CDR3 reads TGTGCCAGCAGTCTACCGGGACAGGTCCAATATGGCTACACCTTC.

V is TRBV18 and J is TRBJ2-5; 8 bases are a match to TRBD2. The V and J ends lost 0 bases and 4 bases, in that order; junction bases with no gene match: 10. The CDR3 loop spans 17 amino acids. Germline CDR1 and CDR2: KGHSH and LQKENI. The CDR3 protein is CASSPPLEREFRETQYF. The CDR3 DNA sequence: TGTGCCAGCTCACCACCGCTCGAGCGGGAGTTCAGAGAGACCCAGTACTTC.

CDR3 region: CASRMTGSNNSPLHF. DNA of the CDR3: TGTGCCAGCAGAATGACAGGGAGCAATAATTCACCCCTCCACTTT. The chain combines TRBV6-5 with TRBJ1-6, with 7 bases that match TRBD1. The CDR3 runs to 15 residues. Trimming at V came to 6 bases and at J to 5 bases, leaving 7 bases not matched to a gene. CDR1 MNHEY and CDR2 SVGAGI come from the germline V gene.

The gene calls are TRBV5-6 and TRBJ2-5; the D is unclear. Germline assignment: CDR1 SGHDT and CDR2 YYEEEE. CDR3 length: 12 residues. Trimming pared 0 bases from V and 5 bases from J, leaving 5 bases between. CDR3 in DNA: TGTGCCAGCAGCTTGGTTCGGGAGACCCAGTACTTC. Protein: CASSLVRETQYF.

V and J are TRBV5-4 and TRBJ1-1; 8 positions agree with TRBD1. The V gene's germline CDR1 is SGHNT and CDR2 YYREEE (reference sequence). V shed 4 bases and J 5 bases; nucleotides not matched to a gene: 4. There are 13 residues in the CDR3. CDR3 sequence: CASSEDRVTEAFF. In DNA, the CDR3 is TGTGCCAGCAGCGAGGACAGGGTAACTGAAGCTTTCTTT. Full variable domain (remainder filled in from reference TRBV5-4 and TRBJ1-1): ETGVTQSPTHLIKTRGQQVTLRCSSQSGHNTVSWYQQALGQGPQFIFQYYREEENGRGNFPPRFSGLQFPNYSSELNVNALELDDSALYLCASSEDRVTEAFFGQGTRLTVV.

This clone has just one count. The chain couples TRBV11-2 to TRBJ2-1; TRBD2 agrees at 7 bases. CDR3 length: 15 residues. The V gene's germline CDR1 is SGHAT and CDR2 FQNNGV. V was pared by 4 bases and J by 8 bases, with 11 bases of the junction left unmatched. The CDR3 region has the DNA TGTGCCAGCAGCTCATTCCGGGACTATTTGGATGAGCAGTTCTTC. This translates into CASSSFRDYLDEQFF.

This sequence joins TRBV19 and TRBJ2-7; the match to TRBD2 covers 12 bases. CDR1 and CDR2 from the germline V gene are LNHDA and SQIVND (reference sequence). The CDR3 runs 15 residues. V was pared by 6 bases and J by 3 bases, with 6 bases of the junction left unmatched. The CDR3 sequence: CASSRPGLAGYEQYF. The CDR3 DNA reads TGTGCCAGTAGCCGACCGGGACTAGCGGGCTACGAGCAGTACTTC.

This sequence joins TRBV29-1 and TRBJ2-5; 8 bases fit TRBD2. Germline trimming cut 4 bases from V and 6 bases from J; bases unmatched to any gene: 10. Per the germline V gene, CDR1 is SQVTM and CDR2 is ANQGSEA. The CDR3 sequence is 14 residues long. Here the CDR3 DNA reads TGCAGCGTTGGCCCCCCGAGCGGGAGAAAGACCCAGTACTTC. Protein product: CSVGPPSGRKTQYF.

This clone appeared a few times. Its ends do not fully match the called genes, so a read error is possible. V and J are TRBV2 and TRBJ1-5; TRBD1 matches at 7 bases. The germline V gene encodes CDR1 SNHLY and CDR2 FYNNEI. There are 15 residues in the CDR3. CDR3 in amino acids: CASIEDRVSNQPQHF. The CDR3 DNA follows: TGTGCCAGCATTGAAGACAGGGTTAGCAATCAGCCCCAGCATTTT. The full variable domain, with the rest looked up from reference TRBV2 and TRBJ1-5, is EPEVTQTPSHQVTQMGQEVILRCVPISNHLYFYWYRQILGQKVEFLVSFYNNEISEKSEIFDDQFSVERPDGSNFTLKIRSTKLEDSAMYFCASIEDRVSNQPQHFGDGTRLSIL.

In its sample, this clone was seen once. V usage is TRBV30 and J usage is TRBJ2-7; 10 bases agree with TRBD2. Germline CDR1 is GTSNPN and CDR2 is SVGIG (reference sequence). V shed 2 bases and J 2 bases; nucleotides not matched to a gene: 6. The CDR3 covers 15 residues. The CDR3: CAWSSGRAQAYEQYF. The CDR3 nucleotides read TGTGCCTGGAGTAGCGGGAGGGCCCAGGCCTACGAGCAGTACTTC.

CDR3 in DNA: TGTGCCAGCAGTTCGGAGACCGACTATAGCAATCAGCCCCAGCATTTT. It encodes CASSSETDYSNQPQHF. V usage is TRBV28 and J usage is TRBJ1-5; D remains unclear. CDR1 and CDR2 from the germline V gene are MDHEN and SYDVKM. The CDR3 consists of 16 residues. V lost 4 bases to trimming and J lost 0 bases, with 13 bases between them.

CDR3 DNA: TGCAGCGTTGAAGATCCTCCAGGGTCGTACGAGCAGTACTTC. Translation: CSVEDPPGSYEQYF. V usage is TRBV29-1 and J usage is TRBJ2-7; D might be TRBD1 (5 bases). The germline V gene has CDR1 SQVTM and CDR2 ANQGSEA. The V end lost 0 bases, the J end lost 4 bases, and 13 bases lay between the germline ends. The CDR3 is 14 residues long.